This TCR beta chain was captured by sequencing in a study of metastatic and nonmetastatic thyroid tumors. Study details: The study looked at repertoires side by side in blood and in tumor or nodule tissue from malignant and benign thyroid patients.

Thyroid surgery was preceded by no treatment in any patient. General study findings and limits: Reportedly, malignant thyroid tumors had significantly higher TCR beta diversity than benign nodules, in blood and tumor.

Authors' methods: Between-group CDR3 differences, defined by clinicopathological status, yielded a distant-metastasis classifier for papillary thyroid cancer. MiXCR reprocessed the PCR reads for TCRdb. Here the V and J calls rest on TCRdb's processing, not on the authors' analysis. Counted here are some 16,000 clones, 20% to 25% occurring once; the ten biggest clones make up approximately 13%. A word on this clone: Antigen specificity is unknown. Germline is not matched at one junction end, which may reflect a read error.

Germline loops: CDR1 MNHNS, CDR2 SASEGT. The CDR3 is 11 residues long. This chain uses TRBV6-1 with TRBJ1-5; D gene uncertain. Input material: tumor tissue. This sequence was found in a male donor with papillary thyroid cancer or a benign thyroid nodule (not recorded which). Some clones in this sample may be carry-over from other donors' samples. CDR3 sequence reads: CASIDHQPHHF. CDR3 DNA: TGTGCCAGCATTGACCATCAGCCCCATCATTTT.